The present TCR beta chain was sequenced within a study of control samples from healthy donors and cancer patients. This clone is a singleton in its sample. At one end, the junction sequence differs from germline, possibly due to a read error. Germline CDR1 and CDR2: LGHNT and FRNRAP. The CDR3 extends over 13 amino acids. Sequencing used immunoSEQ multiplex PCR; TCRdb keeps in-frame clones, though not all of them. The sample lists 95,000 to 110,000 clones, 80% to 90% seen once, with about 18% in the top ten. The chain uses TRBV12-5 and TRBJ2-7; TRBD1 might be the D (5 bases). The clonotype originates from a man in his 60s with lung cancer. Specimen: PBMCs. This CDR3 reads CASGLTQSDRIFF. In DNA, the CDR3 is TGTGCTAGTGGTTTGACGCAAAGCGACAGAATTTTTTTC.